The sequence of this T cell receptor beta chain was determined in a study of graft-versus-host responses after intestinal transplantation. Study-level background: As for transplant type, recipients had multivisceral, liver-intestinal, or isolated intestinal grafts.

Assay: immunoSEQ multiplex PCR; the TCRdb copy retains only in-frame clones and omits some. This sample has more than 10,000 clones, with more than 70% found just once. V was shortened by 3 bases and J by 0 bases, with 7 bases between the two germline ends. The CDR3 is 14 residues long. Germline CDR1 and CDR2: SGHRS and YFSETQ. This clone was detected only once. The V and J genes are TRBV5-1 and TRBJ1-3, with D possibly being TRBD1 (5 bases). The origin of this receptor is a human patient who received an intestinal transplant, so some T cells may come from the graft donor. The starting material was PBMCs, obtained roughly 130 days after transplant. CDR3 residues: CASSSDSSGNTIYF. The CDR3 bases are TGCGCCAGCAGCTCAGACAGCTCTGGAAACACCATATATTTT.